A selection of T cell receptor beta chains follows, all from one sample in a study of blood T cells in healthy people across ages. Each CDR3 protein gets one entry after TCRdb re-called the 5' RACE reads with MiXCR. The repertoire includes some 1.4 million distinct CDR3 sequences, approximately 42% of them detected once, and approximately 7.9% sits in the top ten. Sequencing input: blood. The receptors come from a woman aged 18-35 years in good health. Both conserved end residues are trimmed from each CDR3. A D gene is named only where the DNA matches it firmly. A row's size may be missing; if present it is once, few, many or a size class.

cdr3_length d_call clone_size v_call cdr3_aa
13 - - TRBV4-1 ASSQNRGATYEQY
12 - few TRBV7-6 ASSRQDSIGEQY
12 - - TRBV5-5 ASSLTSKFHEQY
15 - few TRBV7-4 ASSALQGRYGNQPQH
14 - - TRBV5-1 ASSFRGASSYNEQY
11 - few TRBV12-5 ASGSFRDTEAF
15 - few TRBV27 ASPEGGRLREENIQY
10 - many TRBV4-1 ASSQGFGTQY
15 TRBD1 - TRBV20-1 SAKGAGQGLKDQPQH
13 TRBD2 few TRBV5-5 ASSPMGAGGNEQY
16 TRBD1 - TRBV29-1 SVEGQGVRKIGTDTQY
15 - - TRBV13 ASSTGRLVSGYNEQY
10 TRBD1 - TRBV6-5 ASRGQGLEQY
11 TRBD1 - TRBV28 ASCNRGSTEAF
12 - few TRBV10-3 AISESAETYEQY
12 - - TRBV6-6 ASSSSGGDYGYT
10 - - TRBV27 ASRGHNYGYT
12 - few TRBV11-1 ASSLGDPRYGYT
13 TRBD2 few TRBV6-2/TRBV6-3 ASSYYPGGGGEQY
16 TRBD1 few TRBV20-1 SAKTLWRSGQGARGYT
13 TRBD2 few TRBV7-2 ASSLTSANTGELF
10 - - TRBV29-1 SVEDLIYEQY
11 - - TRBV3-1 ASSQVTGNEQY
12 - few TRBV2 ASSPRAAGPGYT
14 - few TRBV4-2 ASSQESRIAYDTQY
12 TRBD2 - TRBV2 ASNRLAANYEQY
14 TRBD2 - TRBV25-1 ASSEHERGPTYEQY
13 - few TRBV7-9 ASSQRDTTNEKLF
11 - - TRBV7-2 ASSLYLVETQY
12 TRBD1 few TRBV6-1 ASKTGEGTDTQY
11 TRBD1 - TRBV7-6 ASSQDRANEQY
14 TRBD2 few TRBV9 ASSVGGTSAFNEQF
11 TRBD1 - TRBV7-2 ASTLEGARGYT
15 TRBD1 - TRBV6-2/TRBV6-3 ASSYSTSGTGLPEAF
12 - few TRBV4-2 ASSQGNTFYEQY
13 - - TRBV10-3 AITKGRGDTGELF
13 TRBD1 - TRBV9 ASLPPGQGRTEAF
14 - - TRBV10-3 AISESVGGISGEQF
11 - - TRBV7-2 ASTRGIRETQY
14 TRBD2 - TRBV2 ASSERTSGGTDTQY
12 TRBD2 - TRBV7-3 TSSSGLATDTQY
11 - few TRBV11-1 ASTLRVTDTQY
9 - few TRBV2 ASRAGNIQY